Listed here are 16 T cell receptor beta chains from one sample, sequenced in a study of radiotherapy plus CTLA-4 blockade in lung cancer. Clones were sequenced by immunoSEQ multiplex PCR, and TCRdb holds only the in-frame ones, with some missing. The sample has about 30,000 clones, approximately 79% seen once. This material consisted of peripheral blood, taken from a patient treated with radiotherapy plus ipilimumab. The receptors come from a human donor with non-small cell lung cancer who had stable disease on radiotherapy plus ipilimumab.

The V call is TRBV15, the J call TRBJ1-2; TRBD1 might be the D (5 bases). V was pared by 5 bases and J by 7 bases, with 20 bases between. CDR3 length: 15 amino acids. Germline-derived CDR1 and CDR2 are LNHNV and YYDKDF (reference sequence). The CDR3 loop is CATSQRAGWGGGYTF. CDR3 nucleotides: TGTGCCACCAGCCAAAGGGCAGGGTGGGGAGGTGGCTACACCTTC.

The chain joins TRBV7-2 to TRBJ1-2, with TRBD1 as a possible D gene (6 bases). CDR1 and CDR2 from the germline V gene are SGHTA and FQGNSA. The germline V and J ends were trimmed by 4 bases and 8 bases, with 17 bases remaining between them. The CDR3 spans 14 residues. CDR3 loop: CASSSSTQGRGYTF. The CDR3 DNA reads as TGTGCCAGCAGCTCGAGTACACAGGGTAGAGGCTACACCTTC.

The V call is TRBV6-5, the J call TRBJ1-1, with D maybe TRBD1 (6 bases). V lost 0 bases and J 7 bases, leaving 18 bases between the germline ends. Germline loops: CDR1 MNHEY, CDR2 SVGAGI. The CDR3 is 16 amino acids. The CDR3 loop reads CASSYSNRAGQSEAFF. The CDR3 region has the DNA TGTGCCAGCAGTTACTCTAACAGGGCCGGACAGAGTGAAGCTTTCTTT.

The DNA of the CDR3 is TGCGCCAGCAGCTCCGGGACAGGGGAAGGGCAGCCCCAGCATTTT. Amino acids: CASSSGTGEGQPQHF. The chain is built from TRBV5-1 and TRBJ1-5; 10 bases are shared with TRBD1. The CDR3 sequence is 15 residues long. Germline V gene data show CDR1 as SGHRS and CDR2 as YFSETQ. J lost 7 bases, V lost 3 bases, and 7 bases had no gene match.

The V gene is TRBV7-9, the J gene TRBJ1-1; D ambiguous. This CDR3 comprises 13 residues. Per the germline V gene, CDR1 is SEHNR and CDR2 is FQNEAQ (reference sequence). Between the trimmed V and J ends, which lost 2 bases and 1 base, there was a span of 5 bases. CDR3 residues: CASSLHANTEAFF. CDR3 coding DNA: TGTGCCAGCAGCTTACACGCGAACACTGAAGCTTTCTTT. Together with reference TRBV7-9 and TRBJ1-1, the CDR3 gives the full variable domain: DTGVSQNPRHKITKRGQNVTFRCDPISEHNRLYWYRQTLGQGPEFLTYFQNEAQLEKSRLLSDRFSAERPKGSFSTLEIQRTEQGDSAMYLCASSLHANTEAFFGQGTRLTVV.

This clone is a singleton in its sample. The rearrangement uses TRBV4-1 and TRBJ2-7; no clear D gene. Trimming took off 3 bases at V and 0 bases at J, with 6 bases between the two ends. This CDR3 region has 13 residues. The germline V gene encodes CDR1 MGHRA and CDR2 YSYEKL. The CDR3 nucleotides read TGCGCCAGCAGCCAGTTAAGCTCCTACGAGCAGTACTTC. Translation: CASSQLSSYEQYF.

This rearrangement joins TRBV6-5 to TRBJ1-6, with 7 nucleotides matching TRBD1. Germline values: CDR1 MNHEY, CDR2 SVGAGI. Unmatched junction bases numbered 8, after V lost 0 bases and J lost 9 bases. This CDR3 is built from 16 residues. The CDR3 nucleotides read TGTGCCAGCAGTTACTCCGGACAGGCTGCAGGTTCACCCCTCCACTTT. Its protein is CASSYSGQAAGSPLHF.

J is TRBJ2-5 and V is TRBV5-6, with D possibly TRBD1 on 6 matching bases. The CDR3 runs 14 residues. Germline V CDR1 and CDR2: SGHDT, YYEEEE. Trimming shortened V by 4 bases and J by 0 bases, and 10 bases separated the two germline ends. As DNA, the CDR3 is TGTGCCAGCAGCCCCGACAGGAACCAAGAGACCCAGTACTTC. It specifies CASSPDRNQETQYF.

The gene calls are TRBV6-1 and TRBJ1-6; perhaps TRBD1 as D (6 bases). Germline loops: CDR1 MNHNS, CDR2 SASEGT. CDR3 length: 15 amino acids. Trimming cost V 5 bases and J 4 bases, with 12 bases left between them. CDR3 DNA: TGTGCCAGCAGTAAGACAGGTTCTTATAATTCACCCCTCCACTTT. It specifies CASSKTGSYNSPLHF.

The genes are TRBV18 and TRBJ1-1, with 7 bases that match TRBD1. The CDR3 consists of 15 residues. Germline CDR1 and CDR2: KGHSH and LQKENI. The junction had 10 bases not matched to a gene; V was cut back by 4 bases and J by 5 bases. Here the CDR3 DNA reads TGTGCCAGCTCACGGGACAGCCCCCCAGAGACTGAAGCTTTCTTT. Translating gives CASSRDSPPETEAFF.

CDR3 coding DNA: TGTGCCAGCAGCAAAGTAGAGGACAGGGCACGGGGATCCTACGAGCAGTACGTC. Its protein is CASSKVEDRARGSYEQYV. The chain is built from TRBV21-1 and TRBJ2-7; the tabulated D call, TRBD1, remains unverified against the DNA. TRBV21-1 is a recognized pseudogene. The CDR3 has 18 amino acids.

The chain uses TRBV2 and TRBJ1-2; D is unclear. Germline-derived CDR1 and CDR2 are SNHLY and FYNNEI. V lost 2 bases and J 4 bases, leaving 8 bases between the germline ends. CDR3 length: 13 residues. CDR3 region: CASSERPGYGYTF. The CDR3 nucleotides are TGTGCCAGCAGTGAACGTCCGGGCTATGGCTACACCTTC. The full variable domain, completed using reference TRBV2 and TRBJ1-2, is EPEVTQTPSHQVTQMGQEVILRCVPISNHLYFYWYRQILGQKVEFLVSFYNNEISEKSEIFDDQFSVERPDGSNFTLKIRSTKLEDSAMYFCASSERPGYGYTFGSGTRLTVV.

In this sample, this clone turned up once. The chain joins TRBV11-2 to TRBJ1-1, with D perhaps matching TRBD1 (5 bases). Germline-derived CDR1 and CDR2 are SGHAT and FQNNGV. The germline V and J ends were trimmed by 2 bases and 6 bases, with 10 bases remaining between them. This CDR3 has 13 amino acids. CDR3: CASSLPGASEAFF. CDR3 coding DNA: TGTGCCAGCAGCTTACCCGGGGCCTCTGAAGCTTTCTTT.

This clone has a single count. J is TRBJ1-3 and V is TRBV5-1; no clear D gene. The CDR3 spans 16 residues. CDR1 and CDR2 (germline): SGHRS, YFSETQ. V was cut by 2 bases and J by 7 bases, with 19 bases left in between. Here the CDR3 DNA reads TGCGCCAGCAGCTTCGCAGGCGCCCAATTTGGGAACACCATATATTTT. Protein product: CASSFAGAQFGNTIYF.

V gene TRBV11-2 combines with J gene TRBJ2-1, with a possible D match to TRBD2 (5 bases). Germline V CDR1 and CDR2: SGHAT, FQNNGV. CDR3 size: 12 residues. The CDR3 here is CASGYSYNEQFF. CDR3 in DNA: TGTGCGAGCGGATACTCCTACAATGAGCAGTTCTTC.

The chain combines TRBV18 with TRBJ2-5; D gene ambiguous. CDR1 and CDR2 (germline): KGHSH, LQKENI. This CDR3 comprises 14 residues. V was cut by 3 bases and J by 8 bases, with 16 bases left in between. CDR3 amino acids: CASSPPAPRETQYF. The CDR3 DNA reads as TGTGCCAGCTCACCCCCAGCCCCTAGGGAAACCCAGTACTTC. Based on the CDR3 plus reference TRBV18 and TRBJ2-5, the full variable domain is NAGVMQNPRHLVRRRGQEARLRCSPMKGHSHVYWYRQLPEEGLKFMVYLQKENIIDESGMPKERFSAEFPKEGPSILRIQQVVRGDSAAYFCASSPPAPRETQYFGPGTRLLVL.